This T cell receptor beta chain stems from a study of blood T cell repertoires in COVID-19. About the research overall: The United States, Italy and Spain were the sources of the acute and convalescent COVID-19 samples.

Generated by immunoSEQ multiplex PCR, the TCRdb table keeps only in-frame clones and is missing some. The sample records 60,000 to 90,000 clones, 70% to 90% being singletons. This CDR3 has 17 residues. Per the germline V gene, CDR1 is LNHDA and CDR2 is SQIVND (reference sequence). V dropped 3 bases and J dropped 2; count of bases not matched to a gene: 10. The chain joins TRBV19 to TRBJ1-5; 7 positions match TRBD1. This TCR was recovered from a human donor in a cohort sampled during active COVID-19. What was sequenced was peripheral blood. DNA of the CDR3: TGTGCCAGTAGTATCGGGGACAGCTTTTTGGGCAATCAGCCCCAGCATTTT. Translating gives CASSIGDSFLGNQPQHF.